Presented here are 14 T cell receptor beta chains from one specimen sequenced in a study of T cells in pancreatic ductal adenocarcinoma. The assay was immunoSEQ multiplex PCR, and TCRdb's table has in-frame clones only and misses some. The table lists about 31,000 clones, around 94% of them singletons. No neoadjuvant therapy was given to the selected pancreatic ductal adenocarcinoma patients before their surgery. Source material: PBMCs. The receptors derive from a human donor with pancreatic ductal adenocarcinoma.

The V gene is TRBV5-6, the J gene TRBJ2-1; maybe TRBD2 (6 bases). Per the germline V gene, CDR1 is SGHDT and CDR2 is YYEEEE. The germline V and J ends were trimmed by 4 bases and 6 bases, with 14 bases remaining between them. CDR3 length: 14 amino acids. The CDR3 nucleotides are TGTGCCAGCAGCGACTACAAACTAGCCAATGAGCAGTTCTTC. Its protein product is CASSDYKLANEQFF.

This CDR3 is CASSGTPGGNTIYF. The CDR3 DNA follows: TGTGCCAGCAGCGGCACACCAGGGGGAAACACCATATATTTT. The gene calls are TRBV9 and TRBJ1-3; perhaps TRBD1 as D (5 bases). CDR3 length: 14 residues. Germline V gene lookup returns CDR1 SGDLS and CDR2 YYNGEE. V was trimmed by 3 bases and J by 4 bases, leaving 11 bases between them.

The CDR3 coding sequence is TGTGCCAGCAGCTTGAGGGGGCCTGGAAACACCATATATTTT. It is translated as CASSLRGPGNTIYF. This chain connects TRBV5-4 to TRBJ1-3; 7 bases fit TRBD1. After removal of 1 base from V and 2 bases from J, the junction contained 0 bases not matched to a gene. The CDR3 is 14 residues long. From germline, CDR1 is SGHNT and CDR2 YYREEE (reference sequence). Looking up the rest from reference TRBV5-4 and TRBJ1-3 gives the full variable domain: ETGVTQSPTHLIKTRGQQVTLRCSSQSGHNTVSWYQQALGQGPQFIFQYYREEENGRGNFPPRFSGLQFPNYSSELNVNALELDDSALYLCASSLRGPGNTIYFGEGSWLTVV.

The chain links TRBV6-5 to TRBJ1-1; D is undetermined. Deletions cut 2 bases from V and 8 bases from J, with 6 bases between. Germline lookup yields CDR1 MNHEY and CDR2 SVGAGI. CDR3 length equals 11 residues. Here the CDR3 DNA reads TGTGCCAGCAGTTACGGTCACGAAGCTTTCTTT. Protein sequence: CASSYGHEAFF.

The chain uses TRBV6-6 and TRBJ1-3, with no clear D. CDR3 length equals 13 residues. Germline V CDR1 and CDR2: MNHNY, SVGAGI (reference sequence). V gave up 3 bases and J gave up 4 bases, with 7 bases separating them. The CDR3, as DNA: TGTGCCAGCAGTTATACGGGGGGAAACACCATATATTTT. Encoded protein: CASSYTGGNTIYF.

This sequence joins TRBV7-2 and TRBJ2-2; the match to TRBD2 covers 8 bases. V lost 4 bases to trimming and J lost 5 bases; unmatched junction nucleotides: 9. CDR1 and CDR2 (germline): SGHTA, FQGNSA. The CDR3 has 16 residues. CDR3 nucleotides: TGTGCCAGCAGCTCAAGGGCGGGAGGTCGGACCGGGGAGCTGTTTTTT. Translated: CASSSRAGGRTGELFF.

The chain combines TRBV12-5 with TRBJ1-2; no definite D call. The V end was cut by 5 bases, the J end by 0 bases, with 13 bases between. This CDR3 contains 15 residues. Germline CDR1 is LGHNT and CDR2 is FRNRAP. The CDR3 reads CASGPVGSPNYGYTF. Written as DNA, the CDR3 is TGTGCTAGTGGTCCCGTGGGAAGCCCTAACTATGGCTACACCTTC.

This sequence joins TRBV28 and TRBJ1-3; D perhaps matches TRBD1 (6 bases). The CDR3 consists of 14 residues. Trimming removed 3 bases from V and 2 bases from J, with 8 bases in between. From germline, CDR1 is MDHEN and CDR2 SYDVKM. In DNA form, the CDR3 reads TGTGCCAGCAGTTTTCCAGGGGCTGGAAACACCATATATTTT. Amino acids: CASSFPGAGNTIYF.

In this sample, this clone turned up once. This chain connects TRBV28 to TRBJ1-6; D is perhaps TRBD1 (5 bases). Looked up from germline, CDR1 is MDHEN and CDR2 is SYDVKM. With 7 bases removed from V and 7 bases from J, the gap between germline ends came to 17 bases. The CDR3 has 15 residues. In DNA, the CDR3 is TGTGCCAGCATACGGGGACGGGGATTAAATTCACCCCTCCACTTT. It is translated as CASIRGRGLNSPLHF.

This chain links TRBV5-8 with TRBJ2-5; D is possibly TRBD1 (6 bases). Trimming took off 1 base at V and 2 bases at J, with 15 bases between the two ends. This CDR3 region has 16 residues. The germline V gene encodes CDR1 SGHTS and CDR2 YDEGEE. The CDR3 bases are TGTGCCAGCAGCTTGTATAGGACAGTCGTTCAAGAGACCCAGTACTTC. This codes for CASSLYRTVVQETQYF.

The rearrangement links TRBV10-2 to TRBJ2-7; a weak D match, TRBD1 (7 bases). This CDR3 is 15 amino acids long. The V end was cut by 4 bases, the J end by 2 bases, with 15 bases between. The V gene's germline CDR1 is WSHSY and CDR2 SAAADI. The CDR3 DNA reads as TGCGCCAGCAGTGGTGCCGGGGGACAGACCTACGAGCAGTACTTC. This sequence encodes CASSGAGGQTYEQYF.

V is TRBV15 and J is TRBJ1-4; D not certain. The CDR3 totals 13 residues. Germline CDR1 reads LNHNV; CDR2 reads YYDKDF (reference sequence). V was pared by 1 base and J by 7 bases, with 7 bases between. CDR3 sequence reads: CATSRVPSEKLFF. As DNA, the CDR3 is TGTGCCACCAGCAGAGTACCTAGTGAAAAACTGTTTTTT.

The CDR3 reads CSAYSQGRSGELFF. CDR3 DNA: TGCAGCGCATACTCACAGGGGAGGTCCGGGGAGCTGTTTTTT. The chain uses TRBV29-1 and TRBJ2-2; D is perhaps TRBD1 (7 bases). The CDR3 runs to 14 residues. CDR1 is SQVTM and CDR2 is ANQGSEA in the germline V gene. Trimming stripped 7 bases from V and 6 bases from J, with 18 bases between.

The chain is built from TRBV7-2 and TRBJ1-1; the D is unclear. CDR1 is SGHTA and CDR2 is FQGNSA in the germline V gene. The CDR3 loop spans 14 amino acids. Trimming took off 1 base at V and 1 base at J, with 7 bases between the two ends. This CDR3 is CASSLGRGNTEAFF. The CDR3 bases are TGTGCCAGCAGCTTAGGTCGGGGGAACACTGAAGCTTTCTTT.